A single sample is the source of the 18 T cell receptor beta chains below, sequenced in a study of lymphopenia after photon versus proton radiotherapy. Using immunoSEQ multiplex PCR, the repertoire was profiled, and TCRdb retains in-frame clones only, with some absent. This table holds 70,000 or so clones, approximately 90% found once. The specimen was peripheral blood, collected from a patient treated with photon-based radiotherapy. Receptor source: a woman between 70 and 85 years old with pancreatic cancer.

The genes are TRBV23-1 and TRBJ1-5; D remains ambiguous. TRBV23-1 is sorted into the ORF group, with uncertain function. Trimming removed 4 bases at V and 4 bases at J, with 11 bases between. The CDR3 is 14 amino acids. CDR3 DNA: TGCGCCAGCAGTCGAGCCACAGTTAATCAGCCCCAGCATTTT. Translating it yields CASSRATVNQPQHF.

The chain uses TRBV2 and TRBJ2-7; no clear D. This CDR3 comprises 14 residues. The V gene's germline CDR1 is SNHLY and CDR2 FYNNEI. V dropped 7 bases and J dropped 3 bases, with 16 bases sitting between them. The CDR3 DNA is TGTGCCAGCAATGCAATGGGGAAAAGCTACGAGCAGTACTTC. Amino acid sequence: CASNAMGKSYEQYF.

This sequence joins TRBV5-6 and TRBJ2-7; possibly TRBD1 for D (6 bases). This CDR3 spans 14 amino acids. Trimming cost V 0 bases and J 6 bases, with 13 bases left between them. Germline V gene lookup returns CDR1 SGHDT and CDR2 YYEEEE. Written as DNA, the CDR3 is TGTGCCAGCAGCTTGGGAGACAGGTCGGGCGAGCAGTACTTC. Protein: CASSLGDRSGEQYF. Full variable domain (outside the CDR3, taken from reference TRBV5-6 and TRBJ2-7): DAGVTQSPTHLIKTRGQQVTLRCSPKSGHDTVSWYQQALGQGPQFIFQYYEEEERQRGNFPDRFSGHQFPNYSSELNVNALLLGDSALYLCASSLGDRSGEQYFGPGTRLTVT.

The chain has TRBV9 and TRBJ2-2; 10 bases fit TRBD2. CDR3 length: 17 residues. The germline gives CDR1 SGDLS, CDR2 YYNGEE. After removal of 0 bases from V and 7 bases from J, the junction contained 9 bases not matched to a gene. The chain's CDR3 is CASSVEWTSGSHGELFF. The DNA of the CDR3 is TGTGCCAGCAGCGTAGAGTGGACTAGCGGTAGTCACGGGGAGCTGTTTTTT.

The chain is built from TRBV7-6 and TRBJ2-7; TRBD2 aligns across 8 bases. The CDR3 is made up of 16 amino acids. Per germline, CDR1 SGHVS and CDR2 FNYEAQ. With V trimmed by 7 bases and J by 1 base, 12 bases remained unmatched. The CDR3 DNA follows: TGTGCCAGCACCCTACGAGGGCGGGGGGAATCCTACGAGCAGTACTTC. Amino acid sequence: CASTLRGRGESYEQYF.

This sequence joins TRBV7-8 and TRBJ2-3; 12 bases fit TRBD2. Per the germline V gene, CDR1 is SGHVS and CDR2 is FQNEAQ. With 3 bases clipped from V and 6 bases from J, the junction kept 7 bases outside the gene matches. This CDR3 is built from 16 residues. This chain's CDR3 is CASSFWGLAGGDTQYF. The CDR3 coding sequence is TGTGCCAGCAGCTTCTGGGGCCTAGCGGGAGGGGATACGCAGTATTTT.

The CDR3 nucleotides are TGTGCCAGCAGGGATCCGGGACAAGATACGCAGTATTTT. It codes for CASRDPGQDTQYF. The rearrangement links TRBV2 to TRBJ2-3, with D perhaps matching TRBD1 (6 bases). CDR3 length equals 13 residues. Looked up from germline, CDR1 is SNHLY and CDR2 is FYNNEI. Trimming took off 6 bases at V and 5 bases at J, with 12 bases between the two ends. The variable domain in full, completed from reference TRBV2 and TRBJ2-3, reads EPEVTQTPSHQVTQMGQEVILRCVPISNHLYFYWYRQILGQKVEFLVSFYNNEISEKSEIFDDQFSVERPDGSNFTLKIRSTKLEDSAMYFCASRDPGQDTQYFGPGTRLTVL.

The V call is TRBV19, the J call TRBJ1-2; D is ambiguous. This CDR3 is 13 amino acids long. Per germline, CDR1 LNHDA and CDR2 SQIVND (reference sequence). Trimming stripped 9 bases from V and 4 bases from J, with 15 bases between. The CDR3 loop reads CASRLLPSYGYTF. Here the CDR3 DNA reads TGTGCCAGCAGACTGCTCCCCTCCTATGGCTACACCTTC.

The chain carries TRBV18 and TRBJ2-7; tentatively, D is TRBD1 (6 bases). V dropped 3 bases and J dropped 0 bases, with 18 bases sitting between them. This CDR3 is 17 amino acids long. Germline loops: CDR1 KGHSH, CDR2 LQKENI. CDR3: CASSPSAMGATSYEQYF. In nucleotides, the CDR3 is TGTGCCAGCTCACCGTCGGCGATGGGGGCCACCTCCTACGAGCAGTACTTC.

The J gene is TRBJ2-2, the V gene TRBV27; TRBD2 aligns across 7 bases. V lost 5 bases to trimming and J lost 1 base; unmatched junction nucleotides: 4. Germline-derived CDR1 and CDR2 are MNHEY and SMNVEV (reference sequence). This CDR3 spans 15 amino acids. The CDR3 reads CASSLTSVNTGELFF. In nucleotides, the CDR3 is TGTGCCAGCAGTCTAACTAGCGTGAACACCGGGGAGCTGTTTTTT.

The rearrangement joins TRBV19 to TRBJ2-7, with TRBD1 identical over 8 bases. The CDR3 is 16 residues long. Germline-derived CDR1 and CDR2 are LNHDA and SQIVND (reference sequence). J was trimmed by 5 bases and V by 4 bases; bases with no gene match: 13. The DNA of the CDR3 is TGTGCCAGTAGTACGCTCCTCGGACAGGGACTGGACGAGCAGTACTTC. It specifies CASSTLLGQGLDEQYF.

The chain employs TRBV28 and TRBJ1-5; D gene ambiguous. The V end was cut by 6 bases, the J end by 5 bases, with 11 bases between. This CDR3 spans 13 amino acids. In germline, CDR1 is MDHEN, CDR2 SYDVKM. CDR3 loop: CASSLPADQPQHF. CDR3 in DNA: TGTGCCAGCAGCCTCCCAGCGGATCAGCCCCAGCATTTT.

The genes are TRBV6-1 and TRBJ1-5, with D possibly being TRBD1 (5 bases). Germline-derived CDR1 and CDR2 are MNHNS and SASEGT. CDR3 length equals 14 residues. V was cut by 0 bases and J by 6 bases, with 9 bases left in between. CDR3 bases: TGTGCCAGCAGTGAAGCGGGGGGGATTCAGCCCCAGCATTTT. This encodes CASSEAGGIQPQHF.

The chain joins TRBV2 to TRBJ1-5, with D maybe TRBD1 (6 bases). The CDR3 loop spans 15 amino acids. The V gene lost 2 bases and the J gene lost 4 bases, with 12 bases spanning the gap. Germline V gene sequence: CDR1 SNHLY, CDR2 FYNNEI. CDR3 sequence: CASSEIGGPNQPQHF. Here the CDR3 DNA reads TGTGCCAGCAGTGAAATAGGGGGGCCAAATCAGCCCCAGCATTTT.

This sequence joins TRBV5-1 and TRBJ2-2; 9 bases fit TRBD1. V shed 4 bases and J 5 bases; nucleotides not matched to a gene: 6. Germline-derived CDR1 and CDR2 are SGHRS and YFSETQ. This CDR3 has 15 residues. CDR3 DNA sequence: TGCGCCAGCAGCATGGGACAGGGTGGTACCGGGGAGCTGTTTTTT. Translating it yields CASSMGQGGTGELFF.

J is TRBJ2-5 and V is TRBV28, with D possibly called TRBD1 or TRBD2 (6 bases each). CDR3 length equals 15 residues. V gave up 6 bases and J gave up 5 bases, with 19 bases separating them. Germline lookup yields CDR1 MDHEN and CDR2 SYDVKM. For the CDR3, the DNA is TGTGCCAGCAGCCCTAGCGTTCAAGGGGGGGAGACCCAGTACTTC. It codes for CASSPSVQGGETQYF.

The V call is TRBV28, the J call TRBJ2-4; D may be TRBD1 (6 bases). Trimming pared 6 bases from V and 0 bases from J, leaving 15 bases between. The CDR3 runs to 16 residues. From germline, CDR1 is MDHEN and CDR2 SYDVKM. The CDR3 protein is CASSPSGQGAKNIQYF. CDR3 coding DNA: TGTGCCAGCAGCCCCTCGGGACAAGGAGCCAAAAACATTCAGTACTTC.

This clone was seen once. The rearrangement uses TRBV3-2 and TRBJ2-7; the table's D call of TRBD1 was not tested on the DNA. TRBV3-2 is annotated as a pseudogene. The CDR3 is 9 residues long. CDR3 protein: CAEGGEQYF. The CDR3 DNA sequence: TGTGCCGAAGGGGGAGAGCAGTACTTC.